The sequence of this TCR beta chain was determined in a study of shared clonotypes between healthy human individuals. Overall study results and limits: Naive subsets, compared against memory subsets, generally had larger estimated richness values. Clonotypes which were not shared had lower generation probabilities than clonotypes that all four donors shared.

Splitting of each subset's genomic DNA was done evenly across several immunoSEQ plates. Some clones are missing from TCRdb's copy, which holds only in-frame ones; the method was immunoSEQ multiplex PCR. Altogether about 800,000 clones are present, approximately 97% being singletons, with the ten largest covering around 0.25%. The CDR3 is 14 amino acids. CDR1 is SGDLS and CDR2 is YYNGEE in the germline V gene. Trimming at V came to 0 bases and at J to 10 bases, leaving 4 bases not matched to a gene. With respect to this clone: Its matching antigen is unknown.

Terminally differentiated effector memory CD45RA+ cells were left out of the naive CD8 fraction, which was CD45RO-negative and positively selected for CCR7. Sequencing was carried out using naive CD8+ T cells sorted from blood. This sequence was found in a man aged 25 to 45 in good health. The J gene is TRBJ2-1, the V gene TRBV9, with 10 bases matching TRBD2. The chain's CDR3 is CASSVELAGWEQFF. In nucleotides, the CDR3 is TGTGCCAGCAGCGTAGAACTAGCGGGGTGGGAGCAGTTCTTC. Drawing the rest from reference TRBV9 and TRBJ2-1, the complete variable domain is DSGVTQTPKHLITATGQRVTLRCSPRSGDLSVYWYQQSLDQGLQFLIQYYNGEERAKGNILERFSAQQFPDLHSELNLSSLELGDSALYFCASSVELAGWEQFFGPGTRLTVL.